This record looks at one T cell receptor beta chain sequence and its context. This CDR3 is 15 amino acids long. Germline CDR1 SGHRS, CDR2 YFSETQ. This sample stems from a study of monozygotic twins with inflammatory bowel disease. TCRdb processed the 5' RACE reads again and assigns one entry to each CDR3 protein, with no DNA. The data show around 450,000 distinct CDR3 sequences, and the top ten clones hold 2.4%. The sequenced sample consisted of blood. This sequence was found in a human donor with ulcerative colitis or Crohn's disease, or a healthy co-twin of an affected twin (not recorded which). The V gene is TRBV5-1, the J gene TRBJ1-1. CDR3 region: CASSLDVEGYTEAFF. Combining the CDR3 with reference TRBV5-1 and TRBJ1-1 gives the whole variable domain KAGVTQTPRYLIKTRGQQVTLSCSPISGHRSVSWYQQTPGQGLQFLFEYFSETQRNKGNFPGRFSGRQFSNSRSEMNVSTLELGDSALYLCASSLDVEGYTEAFFGQGTRLTVV.